This T cell receptor beta chain was captured by sequencing in a study of OX40 agonist ivuxolimab in advanced cancers. Overall study: It was ivuxolimab, an agonistic anti-OX40 (CD134) antibody, that patients were treated with. Checkpoint inhibitors had been given previously to 40% of patients. At roughly 83% male, the cohort had a mean age of approximately 60 years, ranging from about 20 to 80.

Blood sampling was done at baseline, cycle 4 day 1, and cycle 7 day 1. Trimming removed 5 bases at V and 11 bases at J, with 15 bases between. CDR1 is SGHAT and CDR2 is FQNNGV in the germline V gene. The CDR3 loop spans 12 amino acids. In this sample, this clone turned up a few times. Profiling relied on immunoSEQ multiplex PCR, and the TCRdb table lists in-frame clones only, not all of them. The data show about 80,000 clones, 65% to 90% seen once. This specimen was CD4+ or CD8+ T cells sorted from blood, taken in a trial of the OX40 agonist ivuxolimab. V usage is TRBV11-2 and J usage is TRBJ1-1, with D unclear. This TCR derives from an adult with an advanced solid tumor such as melanoma, head and neck, liver or kidney cancer. CDR3 DNA: TGTGCCAGCAGCCCGAGTCGGGTGTTGGCTTTCTTT. Encoded protein: CASSPSRVLAFF. The full variable domain, in which reference TRBV11-2 and TRBJ1-1 provide the parts outside the CDR3, is EAGVAQSPRYKIIEKRQSVAFWCNPISGHATLYWYQQILGQGPKLLIQFQNNGVVDDSQLPKDRFSAERLKGVDSTLKIQPAKLEDSAVYLCASSPSRVLAFFGQGTRLTVV.